Sequencing of this T cell receptor (beta chain) was carried out in a study of T-cell reconstitution after alpha-beta-depleted transplantation in children. Molecular barcoding with unique molecular identifiers was used for the TCRbeta library. TCRdb re-called the PCR reads with MiXCR, one entry per CDR3 protein. Of 360,000 or so distinct CDR3 sequences in the sample, around 21% were seen once. At least ten counts were recorded for this clonotype. Germline CDR1 reads DFQATT; CDR2 reads SNEGSKA (reference sequence). Trimming took off 6 bases at V and 7 bases at J, with 16 bases between the two ends. The CDR3 contains 13 residues.

The J gene is TRBJ2-1, the V gene TRBV20-1, with unresolved D. The sample consisted of PBMCs from the stem cell graft donor, taken from the stem cell graft. The sequence was collected from a human donor who donated a stem cell graft to a child with acute myeloid leukemia. This chain's CDR3 is CSAYPQGKNEQFF. The CDR3 bases are TGCAGTGCATACCCCCAAGGAAAGAATGAGCAGTTCTTC.